Below are 28 T cell receptor beta chains sequenced from a single sample in a study of blood T cells in healthy people across ages. Next came a second PCR, run for about 6 to 12 cycles, which used a sample-barcoded 5' primer along with a J-beta primer mix. TCRdb redid the calling of the 5' RACE reads with MiXCR, one entry per CDR3 protein. Altogether roughly 800,000 distinct CDR3 sequences are present, about 62% being singletons, with the ten largest covering around 22%. The sequenced material came from blood. The source is a man aged 30-40 years in good health.

The chain links TRBV6-2 or TRBV6-3 to TRBJ1-1; D is ambiguous. There are 14 residues in the CDR3. Germline lookup yields CDR1 MNHEY and CDR2 SVGEGT. The V end lost 5 bases, the J end lost 4 bases, and 14 bases lay between the germline ends. CDR3 coding DNA: TGTGCCAGCAGTGCGGGGTCCAGTGGCACTGAAGCTTTCTTT. The encoded protein is CASSAGSSGTEAFF.

This clonotype was detected a few times. The V and J genes are TRBV6-2 or TRBV6-3 and TRBJ1-2; no clear D gene. Per the germline V gene, CDR1 is MNHEY and CDR2 is SVGEGT. The CDR3 runs to 17 residues. V was cut by 0 bases and J by 3 bases, with 17 bases left in between. The CDR3 DNA follows: TGTGCCAGCAGTTACTCTACCTTTAAGGCTATCGACTATGGCTACACCTTC. Translation gives CASSYSTFKAIDYGYTF.

The sample holds a few counts of this clonotype. The V gene is TRBV20-1, the J gene TRBJ2-4; no reliable D call. This CDR3 has 13 amino acids. The germline V gene has CDR1 DFQATT and CDR2 SNEGSKA (reference sequence). Between the trimmed V and J ends, which lost 5 bases and 0 bases, there was a span of 8 bases. CDR3 amino acids: CSAVMIAKNIQYF. The CDR3 bases are TGCAGTGCTGTGATGATAGCCAAAAACATTCAGTACTTC.

This rearrangement joins TRBV25-1 to TRBJ1-2, with 8 bases lining up with TRBD1. Unmatched junction bases numbered 7, after V lost 3 bases and J lost 4 bases. CDR1 and CDR2 (germline): MGHDK, SYGVNS. The CDR3 is 15 amino acids. The CDR3: CASSDRQGFLYGYTF. In DNA form, the CDR3 reads TGTGCCAGCAGTGACCGACAGGGGTTTCTCTATGGCTACACCTTC.

This clonotype was seen only a few times. This chain links TRBV5-5 with TRBJ2-3, with 8 bases identical to TRBD1. The CDR3 contains 15 residues. CDR1 and CDR2 (germline): SGHKS, YYEKEE (reference sequence). The V segment lost 4 bases and the J segment 0 bases; nucleotides outside the gene matches: 4. The CDR3 is CASSHQGASTDTQYF. The CDR3 nucleotides read TGTGCCAGCAGCCACCAGGGGGCAAGCACAGATACGCAGTATTTT.

The chain uses TRBV5-4 and TRBJ2-3; TRBD2 agrees at 10 bases. The V gene's germline CDR1 is SGHNT and CDR2 YYREEE (reference sequence). The CDR3 totals 16 residues. V was clipped by 0 bases and J by 7 bases; unmatched bases: 8. The CDR3 spells CASSLALAGNSYTQYF. For the CDR3, the DNA is TGTGCCAGCAGCTTGGCACTAGCGGGGAATTCGTATACGCAGTATTTT. The complete variable domain, with remaining parts taken from reference TRBV5-4 and TRBJ2-3, reads ETGVTQSPTHLIKTRGQQVTLRCSSQSGHNTVSWYQQALGQGPQFIFQYYREEENGRGNFPPRFSGLQFPNYSSELNVNALELDDSALYLCASSLALAGNSYTQYFGPGTRLTVL.

This clonotype has only a few counts. This chain connects TRBV7-2 to TRBJ2-1, with a tentative D call TRBD2 (6 bases). The germline V gene encodes CDR1 SGHTA and CDR2 FQGNSA. This CDR3 is built from 13 residues. The germline V and J ends were trimmed by 5 bases and 8 bases, with 13 bases remaining between them. CDR3: CASSPRLEYEQFF. DNA of the CDR3: TGTGCCAGCAGCCCTCGACTAGAATATGAGCAGTTCTTC.

The chain couples TRBV18 to TRBJ2-3; D gene unclear. Germline-derived CDR1 and CDR2 are KGHSH and LQKENI. The CDR3 runs to 14 residues. The ends were cut back, 0 bases at V and 5 bases at J, with 9 bases in the middle. The CDR3 loop reads CASSPPGPRDTQYF. DNA of the CDR3: TGTGCCAGCTCACCACCAGGGCCTAGAGATACGCAGTATTTT.

This clonotype was detected only a few times. This chain uses TRBV6-5 with TRBJ1-2, with D unresolved. Germline lookup yields CDR1 MNHEY and CDR2 SVGAGI. Trimming took off 6 bases at V and 2 bases at J, with 16 bases between the two ends. The CDR3 is 15 residues long. The CDR3 spells CASRPGSLLNYGYTF. The CDR3 region has the DNA TGTGCCAGCAGGCCAGGATCCCTATTAAACTATGGCTACACCTTC.

This clonotype was found a few times. V and J are TRBV6-6 and TRBJ2-3; 8 bases agree with TRBD1. CDR3 length equals 14 residues. The V and J ends lost 6 bases and 1 base, in that order; junction bases with no gene match: 3. Germline V CDR1 and CDR2: MNHNY, SVGAGI (reference sequence). The CDR3 DNA is TGTGCCAGCAGGGACAGGGCGGGCACAGATACGCAGTATTTT. Translated, it gives CASRDRAGTDTQYF.

This chain uses TRBV7-9 with TRBJ2-5; 7 bases are a match to TRBD1. The DNA matches TRBJ2-7 better at its end, which makes the J call doubtful. Germline V gene data show CDR1 as SEHNR and CDR2 as FQNEAQ (reference sequence). The CDR3 is 15 amino acids. Written as DNA, the CDR3 is TGTGCCAGCAGCCCGGGATCCGGGACAGCCTACGAGCAGTACTTC. As protein: CASSPGSGTAYEQYF.

Notes on this clonotype: One base away lies a much larger clone, so this may be a sequencing read error. This sequence joins TRBV28 and TRBJ2-4; tentative D call: TRBD1 (5 bases). The end of the DNA is better explained by TRBJ2-7, so the J call may be wrong. The germline gives CDR1 MDHEN, CDR2 SYDVKM. The CDR3 extends over 16 amino acids. CDR3 amino acids: CVSSLYLYRSPYEQYF. CDR3 DNA sequence: TGTGTCAGCAGTTTATATCTCTACAGGTCACCCTACGAGCAGTACTTC.

This clonotype appeared a few times. The chain uses TRBV20-1 and TRBJ1-5; D possibly corresponds to TRBD1 (6 bases). The CDR3 totals 13 residues. Germline assignment: CDR1 DFQATT and CDR2 SNEGSKA (reference sequence). Trimming removed 4 bases at V and 5 bases at J, with 12 bases between. As DNA, the CDR3 is TGCAGTGCTACAAAACAGGGAGATCAGCCCCAGCATTTT. It yields the protein CSATKQGDQPQHF.

The chain has TRBV5-1 and TRBJ1-2; maybe TRBD1 (6 bases). V shed 1 base and J shed 2 bases, with 24 bases lying between them. This CDR3 is 19 amino acids long. Germline CDR1 is SGHRS and CDR2 is YFSETQ. The CDR3 loop reads CASSLSDYGGPGQNYGYTF. The DNA of the CDR3 is TGCGCCAGCAGCTTGAGTGACTATGGGGGCCCGGGACAAAACTATGGCTACACCTTC.

The chain links TRBV7-8 to TRBJ2-5; weak D call: TRBD1 (5 bases). The last part of the DNA fits TRBJ2-7 better; the J call may be wrong. The germline gives CDR1 SGHVS, CDR2 FQNEAQ. The CDR3 has 16 amino acids. DNA for the CDR3: TGTGCCAGCAGCTCCCCTCCCCAGGGAAGGTCACGCGAGCAGTACTTC. Translating it yields CASSSPPQGRSREQYF.

The V and J genes are TRBV6-6 and TRBJ1-2, with 7 bases aligning to TRBD1. V shed 6 bases, J shed 1 base, and the junction held 8 bases outside the gene matches. The CDR3 runs 15 residues. The germline V gene encodes CDR1 MNHNY and CDR2 SVGAGI (reference sequence). CDR3 amino acids: CASRDRDSLNYGYTF. The CDR3 coding sequence is TGTGCCAGCAGGGACCGGGACAGCCTTAACTATGGCTACACCTTC.

Concerning this clonotype: Being one base from a much bigger clone, this may be a read error. The chain carries TRBV7-2 and TRBJ2-1; 7 bases are a match to TRBD2. Germline lookup yields CDR1 SGHTA and CDR2 FQGNSA. After removal of 4 bases from V and 8 bases from J, the junction contained 11 bases not matched to a gene. There are 15 residues in the CDR3. DNA of the CDR3: TGTGCCAGCAGCTCCCGACCAGCGGGAATGGATGAGCAGTTCTTC. Translated: CASSSRPAGMDEQFF.

J is TRBJ2-1 and V is TRBV5-1; D possibly corresponds to TRBD2 (7 bases). CDR1 is SGHRS, CDR2 YFSETQ, per germline. This CDR3 has 14 residues. Trimming left V 8 bases short and J 5 bases short, with 17 bases between. CDR3 sequence: CASRFSGGHNEQFF. The CDR3 DNA sequence: TGCGCCAGTCGATTTTCGGGGGGCCACAATGAGCAGTTCTTC.

This clonotype was detected only a few times. The chain couples TRBV6-5 to TRBJ2-7; no definite D call. Trimming shortened V by 8 bases and J by 4 bases, and 21 bases separated the two germline ends. The CDR3 spans 15 residues. In germline, CDR1 is MNHEY, CDR2 SVGAGI. CDR3 nucleotide sequence: TGTGCCAGCCGCGTAGGACGTGCCCTTTTTTACGAGCAGTACTTC. This gives the protein CASRVGRALFYEQYF.

This clonotype turned up a few times. This chain links TRBV5-1 with TRBJ2-5; 11 nucleotides match TRBD2. The CDR3 covers 13 residues. The junction had 9 bases not matched to a gene; V was cut back by 4 bases and J by 13 bases. Germline loops: CDR1 SGHRS, CDR2 YFSETQ. In DNA, the CDR3 is TGCGCCAGCAGCCCGACTAGCGGGGCGAGATGGTACTTC. Encoded protein: CASSPTSGARWYF. Combining the CDR3 with reference TRBV5-1 and TRBJ2-5 gives the whole variable domain KAGVTQTPRYLIKTRGQQVTLSCSPISGHRSVSWYQQTPGQGLQFLFEYFSETQRNKGNFPGRFSGRQFSNSRSEMNVSTLELGDSALYLCASSPTSGARWYFGPGTRLLVL.

The chain combines TRBV28 with TRBJ1-6, with D tentatively TRBD1 (6 bases). The CDR3 loop spans 15 amino acids. Trimming pared 7 bases from V and 9 bases from J, leaving 19 bases between. CDR1 and CDR2 (germline): MDHEN, SYDVKM. The DNA for the CDR3 is TGTGCCAGCAAAGTACAGGGCGCCAGGATTTCACCCCTCCACTTT. It codes for CASKVQGARISPLHF.

This rearrangement joins TRBV20-1 to TRBJ2-5; D remains ambiguous. The ends were cut back, 0 bases at V and 1 base at J, with 9 bases in the middle. Per germline, CDR1 DFQATT and CDR2 SNEGSKA (reference sequence). There are 14 residues in the CDR3. The CDR3 reads CSARDGTVQETQYF. CDR3 bases: TGCAGTGCTAGAGATGGCACAGTCCAAGAGACCCAGTACTTC.

This clonotype was seen repeatedly, ten times or more. Germline is not matched at one junction end, which may reflect a read error. The chain uses TRBV12-3 or TRBV12-4 and TRBJ1-1, with a tentative D call TRBD1 (6 bases). This CDR3 spans 15 amino acids. CDR3: CASRIQGQRNAEAFF. CDR3 bases: TGTGCCAGCAGGATACAGGGTCAAAGGAACGCTGAAGCTTTCTTT.

Concerning this clonotype itself: A much larger clone is a single base away; this may be a read error. V is TRBV7-9 and J is TRBJ2-3, with 8 bases matching TRBD1. This CDR3 region has 14 residues. Germline V CDR1 and CDR2: SEHNR, FQNEAQ (reference sequence). The V gene end was trimmed by 6 bases and the J gene end by 2 bases; junction bases not matched to a gene: 4. CDR3 sequence: CASRLGQVTDTQYF. CDR3 DNA sequence: TGTGCCAGCAGGTTGGGACAGGTCACAGATACGCAGTATTTT.

This clonotype was found a few times. The chain carries TRBV7-2 and TRBJ2-7; D is unclear. Between the trimmed V and J ends, which lost 3 bases and 6 bases, there was a span of 12 bases. The length of the CDR3 is 13 residues. The V gene's germline CDR1 is SGHTA and CDR2 FQGNSA. DNA of the CDR3: TGTGCCAGCAGCTTCAGCACCAATAGCGAGCAGTACTTC. Translated, it gives CASSFSTNSEQYF.

This clonotype was counted between two and nine times. The V call is TRBV7-2, the J call TRBJ2-1; D is perhaps TRBD1 or TRBD2 (5 bases each). The CDR3 runs 15 residues. V gave up 5 bases and J gave up 6 bases, with 17 bases separating them. In germline, CDR1 is SGHTA, CDR2 FQGNSA. CDR3 amino acids: CASSPRTTTSNEQFF. Written as DNA, the CDR3 is TGTGCCAGCAGCCCGCGGACAACTACTAGCAATGAGCAGTTCTTC.

This chain uses TRBV3-1 with TRBJ1-2; D gene unclear. Germline V gives CDR1 LGHDT, CDR2 YNNKEL (reference sequence). The CDR3 is 13 residues long. Trimming took 1 base from V and 5 from J, leaving 8 bases between them. CDR3 loop: CASSQGARYGYTF. In nucleotides, the CDR3 is TGTGCCAGCAGCCAAGGTGCTAGGTATGGCTACACCTTC.

The rearrangement links TRBV11-2 to TRBJ2-7; perhaps TRBD2 as D (5 bases). The germline V and J ends were trimmed by 9 bases and 3 bases, with 21 bases remaining between them. The CDR3 loop spans 15 amino acids. Per the germline V gene, CDR1 is SGHAT and CDR2 is FQNNGV. The CDR3 sequence is CASRARTPPIYEQYF. The CDR3, as DNA: TGTGCCAGTCGCGCCCGGACTCCCCCTATCTACGAGCAGTACTTC.